A single sample is the source of the 9 T cell receptor beta chains below, sequenced in a study of identical twins. One entry per CDR3 protein, called by TCRdb with MiXCR from the 5' RACE reads. The table has 350,000 to 400,000 distinct CDR3 sequences, 9% to 10% seen once; the top ten hold over 7%. The sequenced sample was naive T cells sorted from blood. The receptor set was obtained from a woman between 50 and 59 years old in good health.

A few counts support this clonotype. The rearrangement links TRBV25-1 to TRBJ2-1; D tentatively fits TRBD1 or TRBD2 (5 bases each). V was pared by 1 base and J by 2 bases, with 15 bases between. CDR1 is MGHDK, CDR2 SYGVNS, per germline. This CDR3 region has 17 residues. The CDR3 region is CASSELGFGTTYNEQFF. CDR3 bases: TGTGCCAGCAGTGAATTGGGCTTCGGGACGACCTACAATGAGCAGTTCTTC.

This clonotype has only a few counts. The rearrangement joins TRBV5-1 to TRBJ2-3; no clear D gene. Germline CDR1 is SGHRS and CDR2 is YFSETQ. The V gene lost 2 bases and the J gene lost 4 bases, with 11 bases spanning the gap. The CDR3 has 14 residues. CDR3 nucleotides: TGCGCCAGCAGCTTCCCCAACCGAGCAGATACGCAGTATTTT. Translating gives CASSFPNRADTQYF.

This clonotype occurred many times. The V and J genes are TRBV6-5 and TRBJ1-4; no clear D. CDR1 is MNHEY, CDR2 SVGAGI, per germline. The CDR3 length is 16 residues. The ends were cut back, 5 bases at V and 0 bases at J, with 13 bases in the middle. CDR3 DNA: TGTGCCAGCAGTCTTAGTTGGGTTGCAACTAATGAAAAACTGTTTTTT. It yields the protein CASSLSWVATNEKLFF.

This clonotype appeared a few times. V gene TRBV29-1 combines with J gene TRBJ1-2, with TRBD1 matching over 7 bases. The CDR3 extends over 13 amino acids. Germline V CDR1 and CDR2: SQVTM, ANQGSEA. V shed 5 bases and J 4 bases; nucleotides not matched to a gene: 7. CDR3 amino acids: CSVQNRGGYGYTF. CDR3 DNA sequence: TGCAGCGTTCAAAACAGGGGAGGCTATGGCTACACCTTC.

This clonotype has at least ten counts. The V and J genes are TRBV11-2 and TRBJ2-7; D uncertain. Trimming left V 4 bases short and J 3 bases short, with 13 bases between. CDR3 length: 14 amino acids. Germline assignment: CDR1 SGHAT and CDR2 FQNNGV. Here the CDR3 reads CASSSPGPYYEQYF. The CDR3 nucleotides read TGTGCCAGCAGCTCCCCCGGGCCTTACTACGAGCAGTACTTC.

This clonotype turned up a few times. The rearrangement joins TRBV12-3 or TRBV12-4 to TRBJ2-5, with TRBD2 matching over 7 bases. The CDR3 totals 16 residues. Trimming at V came to 6 bases and at J to 0 bases, leaving 10 bases not matched to a gene. This CDR3 reads CASSLTGGRNQETQYF. The CDR3 nucleotides are TGTGCCAGCAGCTTAACGGGGGGACGGAACCAAGAGACCCAGTACTTC.

This clonotype was seen repeatedly, ten times or more. V gene TRBV20-1 combines with J gene TRBJ2-1; 9 bases align to TRBD2. The CDR3 spans 17 residues. V shed 0 bases and J 4 bases; nucleotides not matched to a gene: 10. In germline, CDR1 is DFQATT, CDR2 SNEGSKA (reference sequence). The CDR3 reads CSARDRSSGTLYNEQFF. The CDR3 region has the DNA TGCAGTGCTAGAGATCGGTCTAGCGGGACCCTTTACAATGAGCAGTTCTTC.

This sequence joins TRBV4-1 and TRBJ2-7; the D gene is possibly TRBD2 (6 bases). V was cut by 5 bases and J by 0 bases, with 17 bases left in between. The CDR3 runs to 16 residues. Germline CDR1 and CDR2: MGHRA and YSYEKL. CDR3 amino acids: CASSSSPGESSYEQYF. The CDR3 DNA follows: TGCGCCAGCAGCTCTAGTCCGGGGGAAAGCTCCTACGAGCAGTACTTC.

The chain joins TRBV4-1 to TRBJ2-1; 8 bases agree with TRBD1. The CDR3 is 16 residues long. Germline assignment: CDR1 MGHRA and CDR2 YSYEKL. After removal of 4 bases from V and 4 bases from J, the junction contained 9 bases not matched to a gene. CDR3 residues: CASSRPGQVTYNEQFF. The CDR3 DNA reads TGCGCCAGCAGCCGACCGGGACAGGTAACTTACAATGAGCAGTTCTTC.